Shown below are 12 T cell receptor beta chains from a single sample sequenced in a study of shared clonotypes between healthy human individuals. CD8 cells regarded as naive lacked CD45RO, were positively chosen for CCR7, and omitted terminally differentiated effector memory CD45RA+ cells. Profiling relied on immunoSEQ multiplex PCR, and the TCRdb table lists in-frame clones only, not all of them. The sample carries about 580,000 clones, 98% recorded once. Sequenced material: naive CD8+ T cells sorted from blood. The receptors derive from a man aged 25 to 45 in good health.

The chain uses TRBV7-9 and TRBJ1-2, with D hard to call. From germline, CDR1 is SEHNR and CDR2 FQNEAQ (reference sequence). Trimming removed 1 base at V and 4 bases at J, with 16 bases between. This CDR3 contains 16 residues. The CDR3 DNA is TGTGCCAGCAGCTTAGGGAGGGAAAGCGAATTCTATGGCTACACCTTC. Translation: CASSLGRESEFYGYTF.

V usage is TRBV29-1 and J usage is TRBJ2-3; TRBD2 matches 8 bases. Germline V gene lookup returns CDR1 SQVTM and CDR2 ANQGSEA. CDR3 length equals 13 residues. The junction had 3 bases not matched to a gene; V was cut back by 7 bases and J by 0 bases. This chain's CDR3 is CSDTSGSTDTQYF. CDR3 nucleotides: TGCAGCGACACTAGCGGTAGCACAGATACGCAGTATTTT.

The chain is built from TRBV7-9 and TRBJ2-7; possible D gene TRBD1, 6 bases. This CDR3 region has 15 residues. Per the germline V gene, CDR1 is SEHNR and CDR2 is FQNEAQ (reference sequence). V lost 5 bases to trimming and J lost 3 bases, with 17 bases between them. CDR3 bases: TGTGCCAGCAGCACCGACTCCCGGGACAACTACGAGCAGTACTTC. Protein product: CASSTDSRDNYEQYF.

The chain carries TRBV5-1 and TRBJ2-7; TRBD2 is a possible D gene (7 bases). The CDR3 length is 14 residues. Trimming cost V 1 base and J 2 bases, with 10 bases left between them. Germline V gene sequence: CDR1 SGHRS, CDR2 YFSETQ. CDR3 DNA: TGCGCCAGCAGCTTGAGCGGGACACCCTACGAGCAGTACTTC. Its protein product is CASSLSGTPYEQYF.

The rearrangement joins TRBV7-2 to TRBJ1-5, with 11 bases identical to TRBD1. The CDR3 runs to 15 residues. Losses at the gene ends were 1 base for V and 6 bases for J; bases not matched to a gene: 2. Per germline, CDR1 SGHTA and CDR2 FQGNSA. The CDR3 here is CASSLGTGGFQPQHF. The CDR3, as DNA: TGTGCCAGCAGCTTAGGGACAGGGGGCTTTCAGCCCCAGCATTTT.

V usage is TRBV29-1 and J usage is TRBJ1-1; D call uncertain. Germline V gene data show CDR1 as SQVTM and CDR2 as ANQGSEA. This CDR3 is built from 15 residues. Trimming took off 5 bases at V and 1 base at J, with 17 bases between the two ends. The CDR3 DNA sequence: TGCAGCGTTAGATCGGGCAGAAGATCGAACACTGAAGCTTTCTTT. Translated: CSVRSGRRSNTEAFF.

V gene TRBV4-1 combines with J gene TRBJ2-7, with 8 bases lining up with TRBD1. The CDR3 runs to 15 residues. Unmatched junction bases numbered 4, after V lost 0 bases and J lost 3 bases. Germline V CDR1 and CDR2: MGHRA, YSYEKL. The CDR3 region is CASSQEGTGFYEQYF. In nucleotides, the CDR3 is TGCGCCAGCAGCCAAGAAGGGACAGGATTCTACGAGCAGTACTTC.

This chain joins TRBV7-8 and TRBJ2-1; TRBD2 is a possible D gene (5 bases). Trimming cost V 5 bases and J 8 bases, with 25 bases left between them. CDR1 SGHVS and CDR2 FQNEAQ come from the germline V gene. This CDR3 contains 17 residues. Written as DNA, the CDR3 is TGTGCCAGCAGCGAAGTCTTTAGGGCGGGTAGTAGCTATGAGCAGTTCTTC. Protein product: CASSEVFRAGSSYEQFF.

The chain combines TRBV2 with TRBJ2-7; TRBD1 or TRBD2 may be the D gene (5 bases each). V shed 2 bases and J shed 3 bases, with 17 bases lying between them. The CDR3 spans 16 residues. CDR1 and CDR2 (germline): SNHLY, FYNNEI. The CDR3 DNA reads TGTGCCAGCAGTGAAAAGGGCCGGGGACGGATCTACGAGCAGTACTTC. This encodes CASSEKGRGRIYEQYF. Supplemented by reference TRBV2 and TRBJ2-7, the full variable domain reads EPEVTQTPSHQVTQMGQEVILRCVPISNHLYFYWYRQILGQKVEFLVSFYNNEISEKSEIFDDQFSVERPDGSNFTLKIRSTKLEDSAMYFCASSEKGRGRIYEQYFGPGTRLTVT.

The chain has TRBV13 and TRBJ2-5; possibly TRBD2 for D (5 bases). CDR1 PRHDT and CDR2 FYEKMQ come from the germline V gene (reference sequence). V was pared by 3 bases and J by 0 bases, with 8 bases between. The CDR3 runs to 14 residues. CDR3 amino acids: CASSLEVNQETQYF. Here the CDR3 DNA reads TGTGCCAGCAGCTTGGAGGTAAACCAAGAGACCCAGTACTTC.

The V and J genes are TRBV7-9 and TRBJ2-1; possibly TRBD2 for D (6 bases). The germline gives CDR1 SEHNR, CDR2 FQNEAQ (reference sequence). Trimming removed 6 bases at V and 5 bases at J, with 8 bases between. This CDR3 contains 12 residues. CDR3 protein: CASREGNNEQFF. The CDR3 nucleotides read TGTGCCAGCAGGGAGGGTAACAATGAGCAGTTCTTC.

In DNA form, the CDR3 reads TGCGCCAGCAGTGAAGGGGTAGGGGAGCAGTTCTTC. Translation gives CASSEGVGEQFF. The chain is built from TRBV10-1 and TRBJ2-1, with TRBD1 as a possible D gene (5 bases). V lost 3 bases and J lost 10, with 10 bases in between. The length of the CDR3 is 12 residues. Per germline, CDR1 WNHNN and CDR2 SYGVQD (reference sequence).